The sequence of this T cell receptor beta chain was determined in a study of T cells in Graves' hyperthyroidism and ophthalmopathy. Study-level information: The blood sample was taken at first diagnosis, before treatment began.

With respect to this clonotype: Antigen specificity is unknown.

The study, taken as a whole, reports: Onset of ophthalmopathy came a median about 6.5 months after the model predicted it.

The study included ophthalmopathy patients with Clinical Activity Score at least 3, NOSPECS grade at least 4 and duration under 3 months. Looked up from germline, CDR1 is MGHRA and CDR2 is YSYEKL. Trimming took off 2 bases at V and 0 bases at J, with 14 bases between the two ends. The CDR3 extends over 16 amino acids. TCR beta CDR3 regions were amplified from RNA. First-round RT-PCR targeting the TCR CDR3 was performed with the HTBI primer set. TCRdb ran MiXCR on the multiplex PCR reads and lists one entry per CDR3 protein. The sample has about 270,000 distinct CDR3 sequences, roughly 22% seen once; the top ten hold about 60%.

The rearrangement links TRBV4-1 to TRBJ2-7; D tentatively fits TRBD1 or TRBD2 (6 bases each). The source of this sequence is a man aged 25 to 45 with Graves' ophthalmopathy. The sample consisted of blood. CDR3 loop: CASSQQRGVSSYEQYF. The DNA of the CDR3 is TGCGCCAGCAGCCAACAAAGGGGGGTATCCTCCTACGAGCAGTACTTC.